Detailed here is one T cell receptor (beta chain). Within the sample, other DNA sequences also encode this same CDR3. Libraries were prepared by immunoSEQ multiplex PCR; TCRdb keeps only in-frame clonotypes and omits some of them. Among around 250,000 clones listed, 85% to 90% were seen once. This entry belongs to a study of blood T cell repertoires in COVID-19. The overall study: The origin of the acute and convalescent COVID-19 samples was the United States, Italy and Spain.

Trimming took 7 bases from V and 3 from J, leaving 8 bases between them. CDR3 size: 11 residues. The germline V gene has CDR1 SGHRS and CDR2 YFSETQ. This chain uses TRBV5-1 with TRBJ2-7, with a weak D call TRBD2 (6 bases). The sequence was collected from a woman younger than 45 with acute COVID-19. The sequenced sample consisted of PBMCs or T cells enriched from blood (not recorded which). This CDR3 reads CASRLGYEQYF. The CDR3 coding sequence is TGCGCCAGCCGACTAGGCTACGAGCAGTACTTC.